This is a list of T cell receptor beta chains from one sample in a study of T cells in Graves' hyperthyroidism and ophthalmopathy. In TCRdb, the multiplex PCR reads were re-called with MiXCR into one record per CDR3 protein. The table lists 600,000 to 900,000 distinct CDR3 sequences, 16% of them singletons. The specimen was blood. These receptors were collected from a man between 18 and 29 years old with Graves' hyperthyroidism. Both conserved end residues are part of each CDR3. A row's size may be missing; if present it is once, few, many or a size class.

v_gene,abundance,j_gene,CDR3aa
TRBV30,NA,TRBJ1-6,CACHNSYNSPLHF
TRBV20-1,many,TRBJ2-7,CSAPSASADSYEQYF
TRBV27,many,TRBJ2-2,CASSLISTGELFF
TRBV29-1,many,TRBJ2-1,CSVVRSSYNEQFF
TRBV2,many,TRBJ1-1,CASVRAPNTEAFF
TRBV20-1,many,TRBJ2-7,CSATAPSSEQYF
TRBV10-3,few,TRBJ2-6,CAISATGDSSGANVLTF
TRBV7-2,NA,TRBJ2-1,CASSLGPDSYNEQFF
TRBV7-3,many,TRBJ2-3,CASSLEGRGGGQVTDTQYF
TRBV18,many,TRBJ2-1,CASSPVAGKEQFF
TRBV9,many,TRBJ1-5,CASSGNRADQPQHF
TRBV24-1,NA,TRBJ2-2,CASSLVGSGLLNTGELFF
TRBV12-3/TRBV12-4,few,TRBJ1-1,CASSLSGGEGTEAFF
TRBV5-5,few,TRBJ1-1,CASTVAANTEAFF
TRBV20-1,NA,TRBJ1-3,CSARDARGRGGNTIYF
TRBV6-2/TRBV6-3,many,TRBJ1-1,CASSKAFEYTEAFF
TRBV24-1,few,TRBJ2-3,CATSDESRDKYTQYF
TRBV28,many,TRBJ2-7,CASSSKDRLNYEQYF
TRBV27,many,TRBJ2-7,CASSLQGRLDEQYF
TRBV6-1,many,TRBJ2-1,CASTKQGAYNVEQFF
TRBV24-1,few,TRBJ2-1,CATSDQRLAYNEQFF
TRBV6-2/TRBV6-3,few,TRBJ2-2,CASRPTAGKPGELFF
TRBV6-2/TRBV6-3,few,TRBJ2-5,CASSSRDLTNPQYF
TRBV10-3,many,TRBJ2-1,CAISEPILQGHEQFF
TRBV7-9,NA,TRBJ2-1,CASSFSPGRDGGDEQFF
TRBV28,NA,TRBJ2-7,CASTLDSTYEQYF
TRBV19,NA,TRBJ2-7,CASSPETGPAREQYF
TRBV20-1,few,TRBJ2-2,CSARGGTSGRRGPGELFF
TRBV28,many,TRBJ1-2,CASSLPPPQGVGYTF
TRBV28,many,TRBJ2-7,CASSLPQGSYEQYF
TRBV28,NA,TRBJ2-1,CASSLFLGLAGEEGYNEQFF
TRBV28,many,TRBJ2-2,CASRPDRGGTGELFF
TRBV28,few,TRBJ1-4,CASSSSRVSANEKLFF
TRBV7-6,many,TRBJ2-1,CASSPDSAAMGNEQFF
TRBV11-2,NA,TRBJ2-4,CASSPFEGQAKTIQYF
TRBV6-1,many,TRBJ2-1,CASSSGTSVYNEQFF
TRBV7-2,NA,TRBJ1-6,CASNLLIGTGDSPLHF
TRBV20-1,NA,TRBJ2-3,CSASLLRGISGTDTQYF
TRBV12-3/TRBV12-4,NA,TRBJ2-7,CASSLGGINYEQYF
TRBV19,NA,TRBJ2-4,CATRSEGMGIQYF
TRBV20-1,NA,TRBJ1-5,CSANVGRQGNQPQHF
TRBV28,many,TRBJ2-7,CASSTLWGEGYEQYF
TRBV14,many,TRBJ1-4,CASSQGPEKLFF
TRBV6-1,many,TRBJ1-1,CASNRDMNTEAFF
TRBV7-2,many,TRBJ2-1,CASSLEQGAWNEQFF
TRBV7-9,once,TRBJ1-4,CASRPDFNEKLFF
TRBV9,NA,TRBJ2-7,CASSVADMPYEQYF
TRBV6-2/TRBV6-3,many,TRBJ1-5,CASSPDRGFNQPQHF
TRBV9,few,TRBJ2-5,CASSVGSSGHQETQYF
TRBV11-3,many,TRBJ2-2,CASSLDRANTGELFF
TRBV19,NA,TRBJ2-7,CASSMTGGPAEQYF
TRBV11-3,many,TRBJ2-1,CASSLDPAEQFF
TRBV3-1,few,TRBJ2-1,CASSPRGGWDEQFF
TRBV11-2,many,TRBJ2-5,CASSLAAGGPGETQYF
TRBV3-1,few,TRBJ1-2,CASSQAGTGGSRGYTF
TRBV20-1,many,TRBJ2-7,CSVTSYEQYF
TRBV15,few,TRBJ2-1,CATSRDRTSGYNEQFF
TRBV7-8,many,TRBJ2-3,CASLAGTTDTQYF